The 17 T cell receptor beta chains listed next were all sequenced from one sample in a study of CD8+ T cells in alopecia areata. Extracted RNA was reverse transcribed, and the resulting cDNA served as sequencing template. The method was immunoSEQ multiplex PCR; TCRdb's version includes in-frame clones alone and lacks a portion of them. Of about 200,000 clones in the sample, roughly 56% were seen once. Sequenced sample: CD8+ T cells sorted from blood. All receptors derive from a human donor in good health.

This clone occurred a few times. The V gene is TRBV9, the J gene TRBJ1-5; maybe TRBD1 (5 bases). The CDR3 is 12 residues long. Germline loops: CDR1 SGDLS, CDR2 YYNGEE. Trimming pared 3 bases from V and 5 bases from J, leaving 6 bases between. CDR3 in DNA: TGTGCCAGCAGCGAAGGGGATCAGCCCCAGCATTTT. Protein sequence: CASSEGDQPQHF. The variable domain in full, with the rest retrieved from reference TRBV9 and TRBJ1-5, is DSGVTQTPKHLITATGQRVTLRCSPRSGDLSVYWYQQSLDQGLQFLIQYYNGEERAKGNILERFSAQQFPDLHSELNLSSLELGDSALYFCASSEGDQPQHFGDGTRLSIL.

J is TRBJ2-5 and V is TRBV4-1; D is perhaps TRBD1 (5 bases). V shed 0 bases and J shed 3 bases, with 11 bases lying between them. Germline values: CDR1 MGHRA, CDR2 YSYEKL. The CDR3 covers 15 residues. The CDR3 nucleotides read TGCGCCAGCAGCCAAGAGGAGAGACAGAAAGAGACCCAGTACTTC. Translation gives CASSQEERQKETQYF.

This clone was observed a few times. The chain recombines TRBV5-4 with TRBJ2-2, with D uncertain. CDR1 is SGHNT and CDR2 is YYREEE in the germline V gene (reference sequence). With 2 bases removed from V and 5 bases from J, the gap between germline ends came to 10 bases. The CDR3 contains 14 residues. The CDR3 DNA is TGTGCCAGCAGCTTCGACGGTTCAACCGGGGAGCTGTTTTTT. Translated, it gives CASSFDGSTGELFF.

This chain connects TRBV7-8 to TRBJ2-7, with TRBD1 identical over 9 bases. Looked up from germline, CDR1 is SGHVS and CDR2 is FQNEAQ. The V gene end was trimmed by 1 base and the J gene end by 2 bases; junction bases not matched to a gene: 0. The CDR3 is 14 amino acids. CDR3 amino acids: CASSLGQGAYEQYF. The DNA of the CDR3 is TGTGCCAGCAGCTTAGGACAGGGGGCCTACGAGCAGTACTTC.

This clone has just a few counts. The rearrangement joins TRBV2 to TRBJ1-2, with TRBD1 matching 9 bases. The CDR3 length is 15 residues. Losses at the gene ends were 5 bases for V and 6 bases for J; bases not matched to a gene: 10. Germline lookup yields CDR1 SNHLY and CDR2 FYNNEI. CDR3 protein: CASSIFGQGRDGYTF. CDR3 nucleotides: TGTGCCAGCAGTATATTCGGACAGGGGAGGGATGGCTACACCTTC. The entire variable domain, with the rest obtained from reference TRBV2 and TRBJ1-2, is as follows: EPEVTQTPSHQVTQMGQEVILRCVPISNHLYFYWYRQILGQKVEFLVSFYNNEISEKSEIFDDQFSVERPDGSNFTLKIRSTKLEDSAMYFCASSIFGQGRDGYTFGSGTRLTVV.

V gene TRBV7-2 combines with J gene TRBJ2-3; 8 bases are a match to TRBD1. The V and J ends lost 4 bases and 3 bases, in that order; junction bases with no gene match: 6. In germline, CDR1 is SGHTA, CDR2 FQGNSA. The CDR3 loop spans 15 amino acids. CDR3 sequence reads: CASSSGQGRTDTQYF. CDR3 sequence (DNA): TGTGCCAGCAGCTCTGGACAGGGAAGGACAGATACGCAGTATTTT.

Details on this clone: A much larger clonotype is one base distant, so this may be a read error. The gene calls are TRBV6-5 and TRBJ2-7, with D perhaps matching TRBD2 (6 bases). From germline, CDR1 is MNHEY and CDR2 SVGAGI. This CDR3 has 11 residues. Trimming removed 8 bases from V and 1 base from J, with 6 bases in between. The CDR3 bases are TGTGCCAGCGGGGGGTCCTACGAGCAGTACTTC. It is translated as CASGGSYEQYF.

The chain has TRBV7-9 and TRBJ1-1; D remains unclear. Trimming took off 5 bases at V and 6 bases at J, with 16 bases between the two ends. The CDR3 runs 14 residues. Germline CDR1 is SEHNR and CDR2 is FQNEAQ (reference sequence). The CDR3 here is CASSPYTRPAEAFF. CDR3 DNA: TGTGCCAGCAGCCCTTATACCCGGCCGGCTGAAGCTTTCTTT.

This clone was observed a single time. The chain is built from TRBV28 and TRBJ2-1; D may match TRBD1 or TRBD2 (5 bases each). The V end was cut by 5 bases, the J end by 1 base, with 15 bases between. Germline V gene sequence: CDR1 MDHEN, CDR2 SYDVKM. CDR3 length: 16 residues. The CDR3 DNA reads TGTGCCAGCAGTCCCCTCCACTGGGGGTCCTACAATGAGCAGTTCTTC. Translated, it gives CASSPLHWGSYNEQFF.

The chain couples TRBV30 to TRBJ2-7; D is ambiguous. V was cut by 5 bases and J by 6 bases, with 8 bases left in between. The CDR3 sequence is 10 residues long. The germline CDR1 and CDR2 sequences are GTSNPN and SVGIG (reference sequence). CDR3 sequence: CAWSLGEQYF. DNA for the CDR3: TGTGCCTGGTCACTTGGCGAGCAGTACTTC.

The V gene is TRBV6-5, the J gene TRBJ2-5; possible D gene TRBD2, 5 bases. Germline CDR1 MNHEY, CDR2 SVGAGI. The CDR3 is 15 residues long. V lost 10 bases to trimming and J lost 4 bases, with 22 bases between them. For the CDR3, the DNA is TGTGCCATCGAATACCTGGAAGGAGGTGGAGAGACCCAGTACTTC. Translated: CAIEYLEGGGETQYF.

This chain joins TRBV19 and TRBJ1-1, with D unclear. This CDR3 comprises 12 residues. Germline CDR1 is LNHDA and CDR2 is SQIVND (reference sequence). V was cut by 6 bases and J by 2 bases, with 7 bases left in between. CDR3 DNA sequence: TGTGCCAGTAGCGGGAGAAACACTGAAGCTTTCTTT. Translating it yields CASSGRNTEAFF.

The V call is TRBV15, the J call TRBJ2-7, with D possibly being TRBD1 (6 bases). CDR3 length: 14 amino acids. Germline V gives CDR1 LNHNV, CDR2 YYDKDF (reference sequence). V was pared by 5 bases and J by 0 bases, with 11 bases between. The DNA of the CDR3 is TGTGCCACCAGCTCTGACAGGAGCTCCTACGAGCAGTACTTC. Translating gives CATSSDRSSYEQYF.

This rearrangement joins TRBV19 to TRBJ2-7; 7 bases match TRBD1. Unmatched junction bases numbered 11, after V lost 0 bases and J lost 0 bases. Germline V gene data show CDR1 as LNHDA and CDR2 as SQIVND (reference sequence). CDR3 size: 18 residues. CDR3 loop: CASSIERTGDAVSYEQYF. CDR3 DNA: TGTGCCAGTAGTATAGAGCGAACAGGGGATGCGGTCTCCTACGAGCAGTACTTC. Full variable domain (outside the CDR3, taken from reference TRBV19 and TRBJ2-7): DGGITQSPKYLFRKEGQNVTLSCEQNLNHDAMYWYRQDPGQGLRLIYYSQIVNDFQKGDIAEGYSVSREKKESFPLTVTSAQKNPTAFYLCASSIERTGDAVSYEQYFGPGTRLTVT.

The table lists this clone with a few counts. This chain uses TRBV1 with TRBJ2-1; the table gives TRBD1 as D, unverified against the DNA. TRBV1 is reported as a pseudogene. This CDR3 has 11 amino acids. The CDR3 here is CTSSLQGAIFF. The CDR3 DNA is TGCACCAGCAGCCTCCAGGGGGCGATCTTCTTC.

The CDR3 spells CASSLPAFTENTEAFF. DNA for the CDR3: TGTGCCAGCAGTTTACCCGCCTTCACCGAGAACACTGAAGCTTTCTTT. This rearrangement joins TRBV28 to TRBJ1-1; D remains ambiguous. Per germline, CDR1 MDHEN and CDR2 SYDVKM. V lost 2 bases, J lost 1 base, and 14 bases lay in between. The CDR3 sequence is 16 residues long.

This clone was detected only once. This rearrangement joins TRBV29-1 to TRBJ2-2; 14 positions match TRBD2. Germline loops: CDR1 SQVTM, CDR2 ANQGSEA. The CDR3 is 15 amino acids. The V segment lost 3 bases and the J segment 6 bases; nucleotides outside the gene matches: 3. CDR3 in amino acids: CSVEGLAGVAGELFF. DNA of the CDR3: TGCAGCGTTGAGGGACTAGCGGGGGTCGCCGGGGAGCTGTTTTTT.